The next 7 T cell receptor beta chains were all read from a single sample in a study of cytomegalovirus exposure and HLA in healthy donors. A multiplex PCR was run with 60 Vbeta primers and 13 Jbeta primers. Clones were sequenced by immunoSEQ multiplex PCR, and TCRdb holds only the in-frame ones, with some missing. Among about 160,000 clones listed, 60% to 85% were seen once. What was sequenced was PBMCs. These receptors all come from a woman in her forties or fifties in good health and CMV-seropositive.

A few counts support this clone. J is TRBJ1-6 and V is TRBV2; D is ambiguous. Per germline, CDR1 SNHLY and CDR2 FYNNEI. The CDR3 runs 13 residues. Trimming pared 4 bases from V and 14 bases from J, leaving 15 bases between. DNA for the CDR3: TGTGCCAGCAGTGGTCAGGATAGTTCGGCCCTCCACTTT. Its protein is CASSGQDSSALHF.

This clone was picked up a small number of times. This rearrangement joins TRBV27 to TRBJ1-1, with no clear D. Germline lookup yields CDR1 MNHEY and CDR2 SMNVEV (reference sequence). The V and J ends lost 3 bases and 1 base respectively, with 6 bases between them. The CDR3 has 13 residues. CDR3 sequence reads: CASSLAENTEAFF. The CDR3 DNA sequence: TGTGCCAGCAGTTTGGCCGAGAACACTGAAGCTTTCTTT.

The rearrangement links TRBV5-1 to TRBJ1-1, with a tentative D call TRBD1 (6 bases). CDR3 length equals 15 residues. Germline values: CDR1 SGHRS, CDR2 YFSETQ. The V gene lost 3 bases and the J gene lost 7 bases, with 19 bases spanning the gap. DNA for the CDR3: TGCGCCAGCAGCTCCCCGGGACACGGAGTCGGTGAAGCTTTCTTT. This encodes CASSSPGHGVGEAFF.

This clone was seen a handful of times. The rearrangement joins TRBV4-2 to TRBJ2-3, with 7 bases lining up with TRBD2. This CDR3 comprises 16 residues. Germline trimming cut 1 base from V and 2 bases from J; bases unmatched to any gene: 6. In germline, CDR1 is LGHNA, CDR2 YNFKEQ. For the CDR3, the DNA is TGTGCCAGCAGCCAAGTGGGGGACTACTCCACAGATACGCAGTATTTT. Translated: CASSQVGDYSTDTQYF.

The gene calls are TRBV19 and TRBJ2-4; 8 nucleotides match TRBD2. V dropped 9 bases and J dropped 3; count of bases not matched to a gene: 7. This CDR3 is built from 14 residues. Germline assignment: CDR1 LNHDA and CDR2 SQIVND (reference sequence). The CDR3 DNA reads TGTGCCAGCAGGAGCGGGGGAAACAAAAACATTCAGTACTTC. Translated: CASRSGGNKNIQYF.

The V and J genes are TRBV5-4 and TRBJ2-1; 8 bases agree with TRBD1. The CDR3 consists of 15 residues. V lost 4 bases, J lost 8 bases, and 11 bases stayed unmatched. In germline, CDR1 is SGHNT, CDR2 YYREEE (reference sequence). The CDR3 here is CASSPGQGSVYEQFF. The CDR3 DNA follows: TGTGCCAGCAGCCCTGGACAGGGCTCGGTTTATGAGCAGTTCTTC.

In this sample, this clone turned up once. The chain employs TRBV7-9 and TRBJ2-5; 8 nucleotides match TRBD2. CDR3 length equals 13 residues. Per germline, CDR1 SEHNR and CDR2 FQNEAQ (reference sequence). Unmatched junction bases numbered 1, after V lost 3 bases and J lost 4 bases. Written as DNA, the CDR3 is TGTGCCAGCAGCTTCCGGGGGGGAGAGACCCAGTACTTC. Translation gives CASSFRGGETQYF.